The sequence of this T cell receptor beta chain was determined in a study of T cells in Graves' hyperthyroidism and ophthalmopathy (dated by TCRdb to between 2017 and 2020). About the full investigation: Peripheral blood was collected at initial diagnosis, before any treatment. To identify distinguishing TCR V-J signatures, a discovery cohort of some 100 patients was used, comprising some 45 with Graves' ophthalmopathy and around 60 with stable Graves' hyperthyroidism. Whether ophthalmopathy could be predicted prospectively was tested in an independent validation cohort made up of roughly 19 hyperthyroidism patients plus 17 patients who later progressed to ophthalmopathy. The approximately 100 discovery patients were divided at random into training and test sets in a 7:3 ratio. The study also compared thyroid tissue and blood T-cell repertoires from several Graves' hyperthyroidism patients. After blood sampling, hyperthyroidism patients were treated with methimazole at a starting dose of 30 mg daily, and ophthalmopathy patients were treated with high-dose intravenous methylprednisolone. TCR Vbeta CDR3 sequencing of 120 to 150 peripheral blood samples (over 40 ophthalmopathy, some 75 hyperthyroidism and around 17 progressor patients) is reported in the paper. Overall study outcomes, separate from this receptor: No statistical method was used to set the sample size in advance, and investigators knew the group allocation. Most expanded thyroid clonotypes (frequency above 0.001) were also detected in blood, suggesting blood repertoires may reflect thyroid immune responses. During validation, the model predicted progression to ophthalmopathy a median of around 6 months ahead of onset, with roughly 65% sensitivity and 72% to 85% specificity. A model built on a 13 V-J signature distinguished ophthalmopathy from stable hyperthyroidism, reaching roughly 88% sensitivity and around 81% specificity in cross-validation and 80%/75% in testing.

Amplification of TCR beta CDR3 regions was carried out from RNA transcripts. For the first round of RT-PCR on the TCR CDR3, the HTBI primer set was used together with the Qiagen OneStep RT-PCR kit. A second multiplex PCR round built the libraries, followed by size selection and purification. Libraries were sequenced paired-end with 100 bp reads on an Illumina HiSeq2000. Per the original workflow: Raw data were processed with SOAPnuke, discarding reads with adapters, uncalled bases, mean Phred below 15, or no exact constant-primer or identifier match. High-quality paired reads were merged with COPE v1.2.5, and unique nucleotide sequences were defined as clonotypes. Clonotypes were aligned to IMGT TRBV, TRBD and TRBJ reference segments using MiTCR v1.1. The analysis included only V-J combinations with a frequency above 0.0001, which together covered 99% to 99.2% of the repertoires. A TCS score was defined as the ratio of F50 (clonal expansion) to E x V (chaos), with BLOSUM62-based TCRdist applied between CDR3 peptides within each V-J. Welch's t-statistics and random forest reduced roughly 500 V-J features to 13, which were used in a naive Bayes classifier (R e1071). The Morisita-Horn index was used to measure how similar the thyroid and blood repertoires were. The public reads were reanalyzed by TCRdb: fastp trimming at Q25, MiXCR alignment, in-frame beta chains only. Each CDR3 protein appears once, grouped with its most common genes and DNA. TCRdb's processing, not the authors', yielded these V and J calls. The sample has around 100,000 distinct CDR3 sequences on record, 40% to 50% of them singletons. The top ten clones comprise about 28% of the sample.

The germline V gene encodes CDR1 DFQATT and CDR2 SNEGSKA (reference sequence). The junction shows trimming of 4 bases on V and 10 bases on J, and the gene matches do not reach 10 bases of it. The CDR3 starts with the cysteine, ends with the phenylalanine, and has 14 residues. Here the CDR3 DNA is all that survives: 42 bases in frame from base 1. Stable Graves' hyperthyroidism was defined as no progression to ophthalmopathy during 18 months of follow-up. Hyperthyroidism patients were newly diagnosed, with disease duration under 2 months, and aged 18 to 65 years. The study excluded patients with uncontrolled infections, other autoimmune diseases, pregnancy or lactation. Diagnoses were established on the basis of clinical symptoms, serum thyroxine and TRAb, thyroid ultrasound, and orbital computed tomography. PBMCs were separated from 8 to 10 ml of fresh peripheral blood using Ficoll-Paque density gradient centrifugation. Total RNA was extracted using Trizol reagent, and RNA quality was assessed on an Agilent 2100 Bioanalyzer.

Concerning this clonotype itself: No cognate antigen has been identified for it. No clone much larger than this one lies a single base away; base qualities are absent.

The specimen sequenced was blood. The chain is assembled from TRBV20-1 and TRBJ1-6; TRBD1 fits 7 bases in the junction. The TCR originated in a man aged 35-49 years with Graves' hyperthyroidism. The DNA reads as follows: TGCAGTGCTAAACCGGGACAGAAGGGATCACCCCTCCACTTT. Translation gives CSAKPGQKGSPLHF.